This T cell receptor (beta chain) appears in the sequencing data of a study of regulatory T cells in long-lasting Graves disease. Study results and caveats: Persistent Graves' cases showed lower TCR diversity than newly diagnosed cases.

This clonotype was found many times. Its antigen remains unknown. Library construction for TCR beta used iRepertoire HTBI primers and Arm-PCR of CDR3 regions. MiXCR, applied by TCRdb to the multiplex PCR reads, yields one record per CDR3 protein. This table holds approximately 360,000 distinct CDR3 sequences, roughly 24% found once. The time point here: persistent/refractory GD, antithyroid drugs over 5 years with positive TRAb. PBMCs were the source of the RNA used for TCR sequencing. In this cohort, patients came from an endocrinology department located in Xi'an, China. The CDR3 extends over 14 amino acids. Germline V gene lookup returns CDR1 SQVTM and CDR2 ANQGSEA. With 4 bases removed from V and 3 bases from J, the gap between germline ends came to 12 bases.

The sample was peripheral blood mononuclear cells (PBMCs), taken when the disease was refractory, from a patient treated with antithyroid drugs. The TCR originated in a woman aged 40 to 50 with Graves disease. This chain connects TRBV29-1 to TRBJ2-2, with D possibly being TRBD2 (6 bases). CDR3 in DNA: TGCAGCGTTGTGGTTAGCGGATACACCGGGGAGCTGTTTTTT. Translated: CSVVVSGYTGELFF.